These 20 T cell receptor beta chains were sequenced from one sample in a study of regulatory T cells in long-lasting Graves disease. Combining iRepertoire HTBI primers with Arm-PCR of CDR3 regions, the authors built TCR beta libraries. TCRdb passed the multiplex PCR reads through MiXCR, listing each CDR3 protein once. The sample lists about 540,000 distinct CDR3 sequences; roughly 13% were seen once. Time point defined: newly diagnosed GD, antithyroid drugs for less than 3 months. The TCR library was made from RNA that had been extracted from PBMCs in TRIzol. This same sample was also part of a study on T cells in Graves' hyperthyroidism and ophthalmopathy.

Sample: peripheral blood mononuclear cells (PBMCs), taken at new diagnosis, from a patient treated with antithyroid drugs. These receptors were obtained from a young man with Graves disease.

This clonotype has ten or more counts. The chain has TRBV6-1 and TRBJ2-7, with D possibly being TRBD1 (5 bases). The germline gives CDR1 MNHNS, CDR2 SASEGT. The CDR3 has 14 residues. Trimming removed 5 bases at V and 5 bases at J, with 16 bases between. In DNA, the CDR3 is TGTGCCAGCAGTCCCGGACAACCTGGCAACGAGCAGTACTTC. Its protein is CASSPGQPGNEQYF.

Concerning this clonotype: A much larger clonotype is one base distant, so this may be a read error. This chain uses TRBV6-1 with TRBJ2-1; perhaps TRBD2 as D (6 bases). Germline CDR1 reads MNHNS; CDR2 reads SASEGT. The V gene lost 10 bases and the J gene lost 12 bases, with 16 bases spanning the gap. There are 11 residues in the CDR3. The CDR3 region is CAITAGLGQFF. The CDR3, as DNA: TGTGCCATCACGGCGGGACTGGGGCAGTTCTTC.

Note on this clonotype: It differs at one base from a far larger clone, so likely a read error. The chain couples TRBV28 to TRBJ2-1; D is possibly TRBD1 (6 bases). There are 14 residues in the CDR3. Germline assignment: CDR1 MDHEN and CDR2 SYDVKM. Written as DNA, the CDR3 is TGTGCCAGCGCCCCCGGACAGAACCACAATGGGCAGTTCTTC. This translates into CASAPGQNHNGQFF. The variable domain in full, with the rest retrieved from reference TRBV28 and TRBJ2-1, is DVKVTQSSRYLVKRTGEKVFLECVQDMDHENMFWYRQDPGLGLRLIYFSYDVKMKEKGDIPEGYSVSREKKERFSLILESASTNQTSMYLCASAPGQNHNGQFFGPGTRLTVL.

This clonotype was detected many times. The J gene is TRBJ1-2, the V gene TRBV2; 8 nucleotides line up with TRBD1. The CDR3 sequence is 13 residues long. Germline CDR1 SNHLY, CDR2 FYNNEI. The junction had 3 bases not matched to a gene; V was cut back by 3 bases and J by 6 bases. The CDR3 DNA reads as TGTGCCAGCAGTGAGTCAGGGGGCGATGGCTACACCTTC. It codes for CASSESGGDGYTF.

In its sample, this clonotype was seen a few times. The rearrangement uses TRBV20-1 and TRBJ2-1, with 7 bases fitting TRBD2. CDR1 DFQATT and CDR2 SNEGSKA come from the germline V gene (reference sequence). This CDR3 region has 15 residues. Trimming removed 3 bases from V and 7 bases from J; junction bases left unmatched: 12. Here the CDR3 DNA reads TGCAGTGCTAGGCTAAGCGGGGACTCCTCGAATGAGCAGTTCTTC. Protein: CSARLSGDSSNEQFF.

The chain recombines TRBV20-1 with TRBJ2-2, with 7 bases aligning to TRBD1. V dropped 1 base and J dropped 4; count of bases not matched to a gene: 6. This CDR3 region has 15 residues. Germline values: CDR1 DFQATT, CDR2 SNEGSKA (reference sequence). The CDR3 nucleotides are TGCAGTGCTAGAGTCCTGGGACAGTCCACCGGGGAGCTGTTTTTT. It codes for CSARVLGQSTGELFF.

The chain uses TRBV14 and TRBJ2-3, with D uncertain. Germline assignment: CDR1 SGHDN and CDR2 FVKESK. Trimming took off 8 bases at V and 2 bases at J, with 14 bases between the two ends. The length of the CDR3 is 14 residues. Here the CDR3 reads CASGVVGPTDTQYF. In DNA form, the CDR3 reads TGTGCCAGCGGAGTGGTCGGACCCACAGATACGCAGTATTTT.

This clonotype was seen only a few times. CDR3 sequence reads: CSARDLWERVADTQYF. The CDR3 DNA reads TGCAGTGCTAGAGATCTGTGGGAAAGGGTAGCAGATACGCAGTATTTT. The J gene is TRBJ2-3, the V gene TRBV20-1, with D uncertain. The CDR3 is made up of 16 amino acids. Trimming cost V 0 bases and J 4 bases, with 17 bases left between them. Germline V CDR1 and CDR2: DFQATT, SNEGSKA (reference sequence).

This clonotype was seen at least ten times. V usage is TRBV20-1 and J usage is TRBJ2-5; no clear D. The CDR3 runs 13 residues. V was shortened by 1 base and J by 1 base, with 7 bases between the two germline ends. Germline CDR1 reads DFQATT; CDR2 reads SNEGSKA (reference sequence). The CDR3 is CSARARVQETQYF. CDR3 DNA: TGCAGTGCTAGAGCGAGAGTCCAAGAGACCCAGTACTTC.

The rearrangement uses TRBV29-1 and TRBJ1-3; D is undetermined. This CDR3 spans 12 amino acids. V lost 4 bases, J lost 3 bases, and 7 bases lay in between. CDR1 and CDR2 (germline): SQVTM, ANQGSEA. CDR3 coding DNA: TGCAGCGTTGTAAGAGGTGGAAACACCATATATTTT. Its translation: CSVVRGGNTIYF.

This clonotype occurred a few times. The chain joins TRBV20-1 to TRBJ2-2, with 13 bases aligning to TRBD2. The CDR3 totals 20 residues. The junction had 13 bases not matched to a gene; V was cut back by 3 bases and J by 0 bases. Germline V gene data show CDR1 as DFQATT and CDR2 as SNEGSKA (reference sequence). The CDR3 here is CSARLNRLAGGSANTGELFF. In nucleotides, the CDR3 is TGCAGTGCTAGGCTTAACCGACTAGCGGGAGGTTCCGCGAACACCGGGGAGCTGTTTTTT.

This clonotype was seen repeatedly, ten times or more. This chain links TRBV27 with TRBJ1-1; D ambiguous. The V gene lost 3 bases and the J gene lost 5 bases, with 13 bases spanning the gap. Per germline, CDR1 MNHEY and CDR2 SMNVEV (reference sequence). The CDR3 has 14 residues. The CDR3 DNA sequence: TGTGCCAGCAGTTTCAGTGGGTTGGGGACTGAAGCTTTCTTT. Protein: CASSFSGLGTEAFF.

This chain joins TRBV6-2 or TRBV6-3 and TRBJ2-3; D not certain. Germline lookup yields CDR1 MNHEY and CDR2 SVGEGT. V shed 5 bases and J shed 4 bases, with 7 bases lying between them. This CDR3 is built from 12 residues. CDR3 bases: TGTGCCAGCAGTGAACTTCCAGATACGCAGTATTTT. This translates into CASSELPDTQYF.

This clonotype was seen at least ten times. The CDR3 DNA reads as TGTGCCAGCAGTCCTCCGGACAGGCCGAACACTGAAGCTTTCTTT. This codes for CASSPPDRPNTEAFF. This chain joins TRBV12-3 or TRBV12-4 and TRBJ1-1, with 7 nucleotides matching TRBD1. CDR3 length: 15 residues. The V gene end was trimmed by 5 bases and the J gene end by 1 base; junction bases not matched to a gene: 7.

V usage is TRBV20-1 and J usage is TRBJ2-5; 8 bases match TRBD2. Germline CDR1 is DFQATT and CDR2 is SNEGSKA (reference sequence). CDR3 size: 12 residues. The V gene end was trimmed by 7 bases and the J gene end by 2 bases; junction bases not matched to a gene: 3. The DNA of the CDR3 is TGCAGTGGCGGGAGGACTCAAGAGACCCAGTACTTC. Amino acid sequence: CSGGRTQETQYF.

This clonotype appeared many times. This chain connects TRBV28 to TRBJ1-4; 9 bases fit TRBD1. The trim removed 5 bases at V and 4 bases at J, leaving 5 bases unmatched. This CDR3 is built from 15 residues. Germline CDR1 and CDR2: MDHEN and SYDVKM. The CDR3 DNA sequence: TGTGCCAGCAGTGGACCGGGACAGGGTAATGAAAAACTGTTTTTT. Its protein product is CASSGPGQGNEKLFF.

This clonotype was detected only a few times. The rearrangement links TRBV6-1 to TRBJ2-5; D is possibly TRBD2 (5 bases). V was shortened by 7 bases and J by 3 bases, with 24 bases between the two germline ends. This CDR3 has 17 amino acids. Germline V gene data show CDR1 as MNHNS and CDR2 as SASEGT. Here the CDR3 DNA reads TGTGCCAGCAACATCCTCCCTCGGGTCGGGAAGAAAGAGACCCAGTACTTC. It specifies CASNILPRVGKKETQYF.

This clonotype was seen many times. The CDR3: CSPHHTEAFF. The CDR3 nucleotides are TGCAGTCCGCACCACACTGAAGCTTTCTTT. The chain joins TRBV20-1 to TRBJ1-1; D not resolved. The CDR3 length is 10 residues. Trimming left V 8 bases short and J 3 bases short, with 7 bases between. Germline-derived CDR1 and CDR2 are DFQATT and SNEGSKA (reference sequence).

In this sample, this clonotype turned up many times. The chain recombines TRBV2 with TRBJ2-5, with a possible D match to TRBD1 (5 bases). This CDR3 region has 14 residues. CDR1 SNHLY and CDR2 FYNNEI come from the germline V gene. V lost 10 bases and J 2 bases, leaving 17 bases between the germline ends. The CDR3 protein is CAIRLTGLQETQYF. CDR3 coding DNA: TGTGCCATCCGCCTAACAGGCCTTCAAGAGACCCAGTACTTC.

With regard to this clonotype: This may arise from a read error, as a much more abundant clone is one base away. The genes are TRBV7-6 and TRBJ2-3, with TRBD1 identical over 7 bases. The CDR3 has 15 amino acids. Germline-derived CDR1 and CDR2 are SGHVS and FNYEAQ. The CDR3 DNA follows: TGTGCCGGCAGCATTTCAGGGGGTAAAACAGATACGCAGTATTTT. It is translated as CAGSISGGKTDTQYF. Full variable domain (outside the CDR3, taken from reference TRBV7-6 and TRBJ2-3): GAGVSQSPRYKVTKRGQDVALRCDPISGHVSLYWYRQALGQGPEFLTYFNYEAQQDKSGLPNDRFSAERPEGSISTLTIQRTEQRDSAMYRCAGSISGGKTDTQYFGPGTRLTVL.